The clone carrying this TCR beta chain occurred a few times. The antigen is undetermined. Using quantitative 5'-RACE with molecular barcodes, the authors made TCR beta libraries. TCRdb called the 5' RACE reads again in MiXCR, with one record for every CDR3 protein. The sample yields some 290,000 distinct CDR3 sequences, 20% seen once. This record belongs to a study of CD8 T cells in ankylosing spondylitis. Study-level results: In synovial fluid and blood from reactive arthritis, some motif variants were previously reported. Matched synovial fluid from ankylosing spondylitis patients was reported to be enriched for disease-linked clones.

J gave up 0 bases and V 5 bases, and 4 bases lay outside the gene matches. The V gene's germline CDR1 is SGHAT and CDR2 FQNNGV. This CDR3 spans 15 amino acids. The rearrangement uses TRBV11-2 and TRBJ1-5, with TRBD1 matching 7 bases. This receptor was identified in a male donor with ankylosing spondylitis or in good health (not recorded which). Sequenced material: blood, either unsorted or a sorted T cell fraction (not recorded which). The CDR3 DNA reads TGTGCCAGCAGCCCCGGGACAGTTAGCAATCAGCCCCAGCATTTT. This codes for CASSPGTVSNQPQHF.